The 14 T cell receptor beta chains below come from one sample, sequenced in a study of cytomegalovirus exposure and HLA in healthy donors. Repertoires were generated with immunoSEQ multiplex PCR, while TCRdb's copy carries only in-frame clones and drops some. The data hold under 200,000 clones, with roughly 89% observed a single time. Sample: PBMCs. These receptors came from a woman between 18 and 29 years old in good health and CMV-seropositive.

The chain joins TRBV27 to TRBJ1-1; D is unclear. Germline values: CDR1 MNHEY, CDR2 SMNVEV (reference sequence). The CDR3 sequence is 11 residues long. Trimming took 4 bases from V and 6 from J, leaving 6 bases between them. CDR3 nucleotide sequence: TGTGCCAGCAGTTCGGTGGCTGAAGCTTTCTTT. Amino acid sequence: CASSSVAEAFF.

This clone was detected once. This chain uses TRBV2 with TRBJ1-5, with D hard to call. The CDR3 is made up of 14 amino acids. CDR1 is SNHLY and CDR2 is FYNNEI in the germline V gene. Trimming removed 5 bases at V and 3 bases at J, with 11 bases between. The CDR3 nucleotides are TGTGCCAGCAGTTATGACACTGACAATCAGCCCCAGCATTTT. Its translation: CASSYDTDNQPQHF.

In this sample, this clone turned up once. V and J are TRBV7-2 and TRBJ1-3, with 7 bases fitting TRBD1. Germline assignment: CDR1 SGHTA and CDR2 FQGNSA. The CDR3 contains 14 residues. J lost 2 bases, V lost 5 bases, and 3 bases had no gene match. This chain's CDR3 is CASSPGTAGNTIYF. CDR3 in DNA: TGTGCCAGCAGCCCTGGGACAGCTGGAAACACCATATATTTT.

Only one count was recorded for this clone. The CDR3 region has the DNA TGTGCCAGCAGCTTGGCCATGGGACAGAACACCGGGGAGCTGTTTTTT. Its protein product is CASSLAMGQNTGELFF. The chain joins TRBV5-4 to TRBJ2-2; D is perhaps TRBD1 (6 bases). CDR3 length: 16 amino acids. The germline V gene encodes CDR1 SGHNT and CDR2 YYREEE (reference sequence). Trimming took off 0 bases at V and 1 base at J, with 10 bases between the two ends.

The genes are TRBV5-1 and TRBJ2-3; 7 bases agree with TRBD2. Germline trimming cut 4 bases from V and 2 bases from J; bases unmatched to any gene: 1. The CDR3 has 13 amino acids. Germline loops: CDR1 SGHRS, CDR2 YFSETQ. The CDR3 sequence is CASSRDYTDTQYF. The CDR3 DNA follows: TGCGCCAGCAGCCGGGACTACACAGATACGCAGTATTTT. The full variable domain, in which reference TRBV5-1 and TRBJ2-3 provide the parts outside the CDR3, is KAGVTQTPRYLIKTRGQQVTLSCSPISGHRSVSWYQQTPGQGLQFLFEYFSETQRNKGNFPGRFSGRQFSNSRSEMNVSTLELGDSALYLCASSRDYTDTQYFGPGTRLTVL.

This clone came up once. This chain uses TRBV5-1 with TRBJ1-2; 7 bases line up with TRBD1. CDR1 is SGHRS and CDR2 is YFSETQ in the germline V gene. The J segment lost 8 bases and the V segment lost 0 bases, leaving 7 bases of the junction unmatched. This CDR3 has 14 residues. The CDR3 reads CASSLDEGARGYTF. The CDR3 coding sequence is TGCGCCAGCAGCTTGGACGAGGGGGCGCGAGGCTACACCTTC.

The chain joins TRBV7-2 to TRBJ2-2; TRBD2 might be the D (6 bases). The germline CDR1 and CDR2 sequences are SGHTA and FQGNSA. V lost 6 bases and J 2 bases, leaving 13 bases between the germline ends. The CDR3 extends over 15 amino acids. In nucleotides, the CDR3 is TGTGCCAGCAGTGCACGGGGGACTAACACCGGGGAGCTGTTTTTT. Amino acid sequence: CASSARGTNTGELFF.

The rearrangement links TRBV2 to TRBJ1-5, with 8 bases that match TRBD1. Germline V CDR1 and CDR2: SNHLY, FYNNEI. The CDR3 is 14 amino acids. The trim removed 11 bases at V and 5 bases at J, leaving 11 bases unmatched. CDR3 nucleotide sequence: TGTGCCTCCTCCGGGACAGGCTATTATCAGCCCCAGCATTTT. Translating gives CASSGTGYYQPQHF.

This chain links TRBV6-5 with TRBJ2-7, with 10 bases fitting TRBD2. V lost 5 bases, J lost 2 bases, and 3 bases stayed unmatched. This CDR3 is 14 amino acids long. Germline V CDR1 and CDR2: MNHEY, SVGAGI. CDR3 sequence reads: CASSRLAGAYEQYF. The CDR3 nucleotides read TGTGCCAGCAGTCGACTAGCGGGTGCCTACGAGCAGTACTTC.

The rearrangement uses TRBV6-6 and TRBJ2-2; the match to TRBD1 covers 9 bases. Germline CDR1 is MNHNY and CDR2 is SVGAGI (reference sequence). The CDR3 is 16 amino acids. After removal of 6 bases from V and 9 bases from J, the junction contained 14 bases not matched to a gene. CDR3 amino acids: CASRRPKGQGNWELFF. In DNA, the CDR3 is TGTGCCAGCAGAAGACCGAAGGGACAGGGAAACTGGGAGCTGTTTTTT.

The rearrangement uses TRBV19 and TRBJ2-3, with a tentative D call TRBD1 (6 bases). The germline V gene has CDR1 LNHDA and CDR2 SQIVND (reference sequence). V lost 5 bases, J lost 1 base, and 10 bases lay in between. CDR3 length: 14 amino acids. The CDR3 loop is CASSPRQGTDTQYF. CDR3 in DNA: TGTGCCAGTAGTCCCCGACAGGGCACAGATACGCAGTATTTT.

V and J are TRBV4-2 and TRBJ1-6, with D possibly matching TRBD1 (6 bases). The ends were cut back, 3 bases at V and 3 bases at J, with 12 bases in the middle. The CDR3 has 16 residues. The germline V gene has CDR1 LGHNA and CDR2 YNFKEQ. This chain's CDR3 is CASSQDGQYYNSPLHF. Written as DNA, the CDR3 is TGTGCCAGCAGCCAGGACGGACAGTACTATAATTCACCCCTCCACTTT.

The chain employs TRBV19 and TRBJ2-7, with 7 nucleotides matching TRBD1. Trimming removed 2 bases from V and 3 bases from J; junction bases left unmatched: 7. The germline gives CDR1 LNHDA, CDR2 SQIVND (reference sequence). The CDR3 spans 15 residues. The CDR3 sequence is CASSIRWDRNYEQYF. The CDR3 region has the DNA TGTGCCAGTAGTATACGCTGGGACAGAAACTACGAGCAGTACTTC.

This chain connects TRBV18 to TRBJ2-7; 10 positions match TRBD2. V shed 1 base and J 4 bases; nucleotides not matched to a gene: 4. The CDR3 runs 15 residues. Germline values: CDR1 KGHSH, CDR2 LQKENI. The chain's CDR3 is CASSPLPSGSYEQYF. For the CDR3, the DNA is TGTGCCAGCTCACCACTCCCTAGCGGGAGTTACGAGCAGTACTTC.